These 4 T cell receptor beta chains share one sample of origin, sequenced in a study of T-cell memory formation after mild COVID-19. TCRdb fed the 5' RACE reads into MiXCR, producing one record per CDR3 protein. The sample has 170,000 or so distinct CDR3 sequences; about a fifth are singletons. Sequencing input: PBMCs or a T cell subset sorted from them (not recorded which). These receptors originate from an adult woman who had mild COVID-19 (a few samples of this study predate the infection). Cell type and time point are not known.

The rearrangement links TRBV6-2 or TRBV6-3 to TRBJ2-1; the match to TRBD2 covers 9 bases. Germline values: CDR1 MNHEY, CDR2 SVGEGT. Trimming at V came to 6 bases and at J to 8 bases, leaving 8 bases not matched to a gene. The CDR3 covers 14 residues. CDR3 amino acids: CASSHSGSADEQFF. CDR3 coding DNA: TGTGCCAGCAGCCATAGCGGGAGTGCAGATGAGCAGTTCTTC.

This clonotype was picked up a small number of times. The chain combines TRBV6-5 with TRBJ2-5; 13 bases fit TRBD2. J was trimmed by 5 bases and V by 4 bases; bases with no gene match: 4. This CDR3 region has 15 residues. Germline loops: CDR1 MNHEY, CDR2 SVGAGI. CDR3 residues: CASSWETSGRETQYF. The CDR3 DNA reads as TGTGCCAGCAGTTGGGAGACTAGCGGGAGGGAGACCCAGTACTTC.

The chain joins TRBV29-1 to TRBJ2-7, with D unclear. V lost 4 bases to trimming and J lost 2 bases, with 6 bases between them. Germline assignment: CDR1 SQVTM and CDR2 ANQGSEA. CDR3 length: 11 residues. The CDR3 region is CSVVVAYEQYF. As DNA, the CDR3 is TGCAGCGTTGTTGTGGCCTACGAGCAGTACTTC.

V and J are TRBV12-3 or TRBV12-4 and TRBJ1-1; 10 nucleotides line up with TRBD1. With 0 bases clipped from V and 3 bases from J, the junction kept 4 bases outside the gene matches. The CDR3 extends over 16 amino acids. Here the CDR3 reads CASSLARGTGDTEAFF. The DNA of the CDR3 is TGTGCCAGCAGTTTAGCAAGGGGGACAGGGGACACTGAAGCTTTCTTT.